The source of this TCR beta chain is a study of T-cell memory formation after mild COVID-19. Findings and limits, study-wide: While clones contracting from day 15 to 85 were balanced between CD4 and CD8, later expanders leaned CD4+.

TCRdb recomputed calls from the 5' RACE reads with MiXCR, one row per CDR3 protein. This sample has 100,000 to 150,000 distinct CDR3 sequences, with around 6.3% found just once. In this sample, this clonotype turned up many times. Its antigen is currently unknown. Germline V gives CDR1 SGHVS, CDR2 FNYEAQ. V lost 0 bases and J lost 1, with 12 bases in between. The CDR3 has 16 residues. This sequence joins TRBV7-6 and TRBJ1-1; possible D gene TRBD1, 5 bases. The receptor was derived from an adult woman who had mild COVID-19 (a few samples of this study predate the infection). Cell type and time point are not known. Sequenced material: PBMCs or a T cell subset sorted from them (not recorded which). The CDR3 protein is CASSLALGAGNTEAFF. The CDR3 DNA is TGTGCCAGCAGCTTAGCTTTAGGGGCAGGGAACACTGAAGCTTTCTTT.